One sample yielded the 3 T cell receptor beta chains listed below, sequenced in a study of blood T cell repertoires in COVID-19. Method: immunoSEQ multiplex PCR; TCRdb's copy keeps in-frame clones and lacks some. The table has 150,000 or so clones, less than 90% seen once; the top ten hold more than 2%. Sequencing was carried out using peripheral blood. The receptors here all came from a woman in her 70s with acute or convalescent COVID-19.

V and J are TRBV6-5 and TRBJ1-1, with D unclear. V was pared by 6 bases and J by 7 bases, with 15 bases between. From germline, CDR1 is MNHEY and CDR2 SVGAGI. The CDR3 consists of 13 residues. In DNA, the CDR3 is TGTGCCAGCAGCCCGTCGCCCCCCGGTGAAGCTTTCTTT. Translation: CASSPSPPGEAFF.

This clone showed up just once. V and J are TRBV19 and TRBJ1-5, with no clear D. With 6 bases removed from V and 7 bases from J, the gap between germline ends came to 13 bases. Germline V gene sequence: CDR1 LNHDA, CDR2 SQIVND (reference sequence). This CDR3 is built from 13 residues. In nucleotides, the CDR3 is TGTGCCAGTAGCGTCCCGGGGTCGCAGCCCCAGCATTTT. It yields the protein CASSVPGSQPQHF.

This chain links TRBV30 with TRBJ2-5, with D possibly being TRBD2 (5 bases). Trimming removed 2 bases from V and 6 bases from J, with 10 bases in between. The CDR3 is made up of 12 amino acids. Germline V gene sequence: CDR1 GTSNPN, CDR2 SVGIG (reference sequence). The CDR3 bases are TGTGCCTGGAGTTTTAGCGTCCAGACCCAGTACTTC. It translates to CAWSFSVQTQYF.